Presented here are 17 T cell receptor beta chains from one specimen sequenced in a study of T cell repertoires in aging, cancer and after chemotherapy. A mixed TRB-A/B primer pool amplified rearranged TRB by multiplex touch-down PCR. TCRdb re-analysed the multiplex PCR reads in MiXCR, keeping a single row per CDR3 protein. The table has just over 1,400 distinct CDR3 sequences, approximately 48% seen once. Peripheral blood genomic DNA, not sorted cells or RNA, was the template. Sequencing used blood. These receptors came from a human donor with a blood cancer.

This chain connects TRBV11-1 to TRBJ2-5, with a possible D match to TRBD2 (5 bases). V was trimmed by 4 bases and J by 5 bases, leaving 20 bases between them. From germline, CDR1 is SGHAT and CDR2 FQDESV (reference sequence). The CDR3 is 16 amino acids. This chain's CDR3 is CASSSINGNLGETQYF. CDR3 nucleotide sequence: TGTGCCAGCAGCTCAATAAACGGGAATCTGGGCGAGACCCAGTACTTC. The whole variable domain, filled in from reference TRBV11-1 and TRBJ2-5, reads EAEVAQSPRYKITEKSQAVAFWCDPISGHATLYWYRQILGQGPELLVQFQDESVVDDSQLPKDRFSAERLKGVDSTLKIQPAELGDSAMYLCASSSINGNLGETQYFGPGTRLLVL.

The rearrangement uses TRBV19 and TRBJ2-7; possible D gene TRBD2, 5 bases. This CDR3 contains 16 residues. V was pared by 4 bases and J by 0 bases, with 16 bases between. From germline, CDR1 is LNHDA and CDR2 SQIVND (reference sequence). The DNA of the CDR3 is TGTGCCAGTAGTACCGCCGGACTTCCTACCTCCTACGAGCAGTACTTC. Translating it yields CASSTAGLPTSYEQYF.

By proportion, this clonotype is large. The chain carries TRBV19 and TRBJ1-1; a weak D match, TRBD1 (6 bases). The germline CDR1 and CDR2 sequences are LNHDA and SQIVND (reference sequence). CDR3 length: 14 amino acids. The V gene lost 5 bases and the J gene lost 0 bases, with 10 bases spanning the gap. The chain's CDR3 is CASSADRMNTEAFF. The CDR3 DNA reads TGTGCCAGTAGTGCGGACAGAATGAACACTGAAGCTTTCTTT.

CDR3 nucleotides: TGTGCCAGCAGCTTGGATGGCAATCAGCCCCAGCATTTT. Amino acids: CASSLDGNQPQHF. The rearrangement joins TRBV5-4 to TRBJ1-5; D gene unclear. CDR1 SGHNT and CDR2 YYREEE come from the germline V gene (reference sequence). Trimming took 0 bases from V and 2 from J, leaving 3 bases between them. The CDR3 runs to 13 residues.

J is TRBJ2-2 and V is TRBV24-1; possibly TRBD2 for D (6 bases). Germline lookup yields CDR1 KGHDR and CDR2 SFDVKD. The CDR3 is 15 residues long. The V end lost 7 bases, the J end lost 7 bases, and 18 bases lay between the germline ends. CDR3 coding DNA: TGTGCCACCAGCCGGGGGACGCTTGTTGGCGGGGAGCTGTTTTTT. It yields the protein CATSRGTLVGGELFF.

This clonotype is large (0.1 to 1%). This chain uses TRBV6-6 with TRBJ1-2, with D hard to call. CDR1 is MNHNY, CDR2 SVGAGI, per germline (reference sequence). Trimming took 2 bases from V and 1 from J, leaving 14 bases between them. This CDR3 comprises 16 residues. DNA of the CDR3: TGTGCCAGCAGTTACCCTCAACTTGGAGGTAACTATGGCTACACCTTC. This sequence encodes CASSYPQLGGNYGYTF.

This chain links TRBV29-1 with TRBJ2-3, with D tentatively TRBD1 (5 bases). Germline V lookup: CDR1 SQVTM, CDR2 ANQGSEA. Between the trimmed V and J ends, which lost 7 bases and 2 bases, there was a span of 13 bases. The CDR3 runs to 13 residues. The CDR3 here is CSAAQGFTDTQYF. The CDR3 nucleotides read TGCAGCGCTGCGCAGGGATTCACAGATACGCAGTATTTT.

CDR3 residues: CSVESQGDRGYTF. In nucleotides, the CDR3 is TGCAGCGTTGAATCGCAGGGGGACCGTGGCTACACCTTC. The chain links TRBV29-1 to TRBJ1-2; TRBD1 matches at 7 bases. The germline gives CDR1 SQVTM, CDR2 ANQGSEA. Trimming removed 2 bases from V and 7 bases from J; junction bases left unmatched: 7. CDR3 size: 13 residues.

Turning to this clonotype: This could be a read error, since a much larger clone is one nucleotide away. CDR3 loop: CAGGGGGTFDTQYF. The DNA for the CDR3 is TGCGCCGGTGGGGGGGGGGGCACCTTCGACACGCAGTATTTT. The rearrangement joins TRBV5-6 to TRBJ2-3; the D gene is possibly TRBD2 (7 bases). CDR1 and CDR2 from the germline V gene are SGHDT and YYEEEE. This CDR3 spans 14 amino acids.

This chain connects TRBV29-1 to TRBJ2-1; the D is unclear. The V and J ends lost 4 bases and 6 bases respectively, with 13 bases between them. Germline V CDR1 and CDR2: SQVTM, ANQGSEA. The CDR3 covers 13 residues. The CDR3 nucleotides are TGCAGCGTTGTACTCCCCGAACGCAATGAGCAGTTCTTC. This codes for CSVVLPERNEQFF.

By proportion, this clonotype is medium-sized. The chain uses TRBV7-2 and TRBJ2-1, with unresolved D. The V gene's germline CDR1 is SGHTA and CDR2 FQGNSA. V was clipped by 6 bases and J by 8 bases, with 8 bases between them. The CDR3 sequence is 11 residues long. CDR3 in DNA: TGTGCCAGCAGTGTCGTGGATGAGCAGTTCTTC. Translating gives CASSVVDEQFF.

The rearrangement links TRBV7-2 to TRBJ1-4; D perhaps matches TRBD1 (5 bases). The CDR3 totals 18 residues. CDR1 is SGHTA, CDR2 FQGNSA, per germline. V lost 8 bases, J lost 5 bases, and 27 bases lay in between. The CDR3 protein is CASASSPGALFLNEKLFF. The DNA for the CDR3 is TGTGCCAGCGCCTCCTCTCCCGGGGCTCTCTTCCTCAATGAAAAACTGTTTTTT.

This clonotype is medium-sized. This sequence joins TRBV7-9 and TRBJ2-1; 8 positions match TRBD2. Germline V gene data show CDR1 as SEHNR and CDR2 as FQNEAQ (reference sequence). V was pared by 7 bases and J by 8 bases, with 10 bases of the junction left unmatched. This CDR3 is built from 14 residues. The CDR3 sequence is CASIRGGVVDEQFF. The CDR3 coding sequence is TGTGCCAGCATCCGGGGGGGGGTTGTGGATGAGCAGTTCTTC.

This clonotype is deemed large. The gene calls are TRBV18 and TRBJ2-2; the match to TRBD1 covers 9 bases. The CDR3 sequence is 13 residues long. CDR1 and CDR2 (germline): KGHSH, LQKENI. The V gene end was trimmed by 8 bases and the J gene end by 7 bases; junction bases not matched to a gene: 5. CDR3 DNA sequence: TGTGCCAGCCACAGGGGGCTGGTCGGGGAGCTGTTTTTT. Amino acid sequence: CASHRGLVGELFF.

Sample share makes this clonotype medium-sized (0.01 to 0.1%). The CDR3 sequence: CASSPYSSGNTIYF. DNA for the CDR3: TGTGCCAGCAGCCCATACAGTTCTGGAAACACCATATATTTT. The rearrangement uses TRBV7-2 and TRBJ1-3; D is undetermined. Looked up from germline, CDR1 is SGHTA and CDR2 is FQGNSA. V lost 5 bases, J lost 1 base, and 9 bases lay in between. This CDR3 contains 14 residues.

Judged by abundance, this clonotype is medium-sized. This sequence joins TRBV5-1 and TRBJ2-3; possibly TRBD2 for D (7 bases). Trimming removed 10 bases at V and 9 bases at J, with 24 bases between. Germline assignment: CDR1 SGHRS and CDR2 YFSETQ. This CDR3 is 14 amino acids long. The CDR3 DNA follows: TGCGCCGGTGGGGGGGGGGGCCCCTTCGACACGCAGTATTTT. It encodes CAGGGGGPFDTQYF.

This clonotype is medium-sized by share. The CDR3 spells CSARDGARGVVDTEAFF. The CDR3 bases are TGCAGTGCTAGAGACGGAGCCCGAGGGGTCGTGGACACTGAAGCTTTCTTT. This rearrangement joins TRBV20-1 to TRBJ1-1; tentative D call: TRBD1 (5 bases). Germline assignment: CDR1 DFQATT and CDR2 SNEGSKA (reference sequence). V was cut by 0 bases and J by 3 bases, with 20 bases left in between. This CDR3 contains 17 residues.